Listed below are T cell receptor beta chains from one sample, sequenced in a study of control samples from healthy donors and cancer patients. Sequencing was performed with immunoSEQ multiplex PCR; in TCRdb, only in-frame clones are kept and a portion is missing. The sample has about 77,000 clones, approximately 92% seen once; the top ten hold 5.8%. Sequenced: blood. Source of these receptors: a woman aged 55 to 70 in good health. CDR3s include the opening cysteine and the closing phenylalanine or tryptophan. The D gene is left open where the match is weak. Size is omitted from some rows. Given values are once, few, many or a class for expanded clones.

d_call clone_size j_call v_call cdr3_nt cdr3_aa
- - TRBJ1-3 TRBV18 TGTGCCAGCTCACCACCGTCGTACTCTGGAAACACCATATATTTT CASSPPSYSGNTIYF
- - TRBJ1-6 TRBV20-1 TGCAGTGCTAATGACAGGAGCTCCTATAATTCACCCCTCCACTTT CSANDRSSYNSPLHF
TRBD1 - TRBJ1-1 TRBV30 TGTGCCTGGAGTCGGTTACAGGGGGACCCTGAAGCTTTCTTT CAWSRLQGDPEAFF
- - TRBJ2-3 TRBV24-1 TGTGCCACCAGTGAGGGGTCAACAGATACGCAGTATTTT CATSEGSTDTQYF
- - TRBJ1-1 TRBV27 TGTGCCAGCAGTTTAGGGACCACTGAAGCTTTCTTT CASSLGTTEAFF
TRBD2 - TRBJ2-3 TRBV4-1 TGCGCCAGCAGCCAAGGGACTAGCGGCAGCACAGATACGCAGTATTTT CASSQGTSGSTDTQYF
- once TRBJ1-2 TRBV4-1 TGCGCCAGCAGCCAAGTCTCAGCCGACTATGGCTACACCTTC CASSQVSADYGYTF
TRBD1 - TRBJ1-5 TRBV23-1 TGCGCCAGTCAACGACAGGGAGGGATACCCCCCAATCAGCCCCAGCATTTT CASQRQGGIPPNQPQHF
- - TRBJ1-2 TRBV5-1 TGCGCCAGCAGCTTGGATCAGGGACGACAGTATGGCTACACCTTC CASSLDQGRQYGYTF
TRBD2 - TRBJ2-3 TRBV9 TGTGCCAGCAGCATGGGACTAGCGGGAGGCGGGGATACGCAGTATTTT CASSMGLAGGGDTQYF
TRBD2 - TRBJ2-1 TRBV5-5 TGTGCCAGCAGCGACCTAGCGGGAGGTCTCTACAATGAGCAGTTCTTC CASSDLAGGLYNEQFF
- - TRBJ1-5 TRBV19 TGTGCCAGTAGTTGGACATCCCTAGCGGGGAATCAGCCCCAGCATTTT CASSWTSLAGNQPQHF
- - TRBJ2-3 TRBV2 TGTGCCAGCAGTCGGGCCAGGGGAGGCACAGATACGCAGTATTTT CASSRARGGTDTQYF
- - TRBJ2-1 TRBV6-5 TGTGCCAGCAGGCGGACAGCATCTTTCAATGAGCAGTTCTTC CASRRTASFNEQFF
- - TRBJ2-7 TRBV6-1 TGTGCCAGCAGTGAAGCAAGGGGGAAGTACTTC CASSEARGKYF
TRBD2 - TRBJ2-1 TRBV10-3 TGTGCCATCAGGGGGACTAGCGTCAATGAGCAGTTCTTC CAIRGTSVNEQFF
- - TRBJ1-4 TRBV2 TGTGCCAGCAGTGATACGAGGGGCATTTTTGAAAAACTGTTTTTT CASSDTRGIFEKLFF
TRBD2 - TRBJ2-1 TRBV7-8 TGTGCCAGCAGACTAGCGGGAGGAGGTGAGCAGTTCTTC CASRLAGGGEQFF
- - TRBJ2-7 TRBV19 TGTGCCAGTAGTATGGTAACAGGGAGCTCCTACGAGCAGTACTTC CASSMVTGSSYEQYF
TRBD1 - TRBJ1-2 TRBV6-5 TGTGCCAGCACCAGGACAGGGGGTGGCTACACCTTC CASTRTGGGYTF
- once TRBJ1-1 TRBV28 TGTGCCAGCAGTTTAGGGCAGGGCCCTGAAGCTTTCTTT CASSLGQGPEAFF
- - TRBJ2-1 TRBV18 TGTGCCAGCTCACCACCCGGCGGGACCAATGAGCAGTTCTTC CASSPPGGTNEQFF
- - TRBJ1-1 TRBV18 TGTGCCAGCTCACCTATCGGCTCAGCCGGATTGTTCTTT CASSPIGSAGLFF
- - TRBJ1-1 TRBV30 TGTGCCTGGAGTGTAGTTCCCTCCCATGAAGCTTTCTTT CAWSVVPSHEAFF
- - TRBJ1-2 TRBV12-3/TRBV12-4 TGTGCCAGCAGTTTGGGGAACTATGGCTACACCTTC CASSLGNYGYTF
- once TRBJ2-1 TRBV24-1 TGTGCCACGCAACCGGGACACACCTACAATGAGCAGTTCTTC CATQPGHTYNEQFF
- - TRBJ1-2 TRBV5-4 TGTGCCAGCAGCTTGGGTGGGAAAGGCTATGGCTACACCTTC CASSLGGKGYGYTF
- - TRBJ2-1 TRBV29-1 TGCAGTGCCCAGGGAAGCTCCTACAATGAGCAGTTCTTC CSAQGSSYNEQFF
- - TRBJ2-7 TRBV6-2/TRBV6-3 TGTGCCAGCAGCCAGGAGGGCAGGGGTACGTACGAGCAGTACTTC CASSQEGRGTYEQYF
- - TRBJ2-3 TRBV24-1 TGTGCCACCAGTGACGCGGGACTGGCGGACGATACGCAGTATTTT CATSDAGLADDTQYF
TRBD2 - TRBJ2-3 TRBV19 TGTGCCAGTAGGACTAGCGGGCTCACAGATACGCAGTATTTT CASRTSGLTDTQYF
- - TRBJ2-3 TRBV4-3 TGCGCCAGCAGCCAAGAGGCCTCCCGAACTAGCACAGATACGCAGTATTTT CASSQEASRTSTDTQYF
- - TRBJ2-6 TRBV7-2 TGTGCCAGCAGCTTAGTCAACTCTGGGGCCAACGTCCTGACTTTC CASSLVNSGANVLTF
TRBD1 - TRBJ1-3 TRBV6-5 TGTGCCAGCAGTCTTGGGACAGGTGGAAACACCATATATTTT CASSLGTGGNTIYF
TRBD1 once TRBJ1-4 TRBV18 TGTGCCAGCTCACCGGGGACAGCCACGGGGGCACCTAATGAAAAACTGTTTTTT CASSPGTATGAPNEKLFF
- - TRBJ2-1 TRBV29-1 TGCAGCGTTGAAGGGGAGGCCGGCTACAATGAGCAGTTCTTC CSVEGEAGYNEQFF
- - TRBJ1-5 TRBV29-1 TGCAGCGTTGGGTATCTCAATCAGCCCCAGCATTTT CSVGYLNQPQHF
TRBD2 - TRBJ2-1 TRBV28 TGTGCCAGCAGTTTAAGTAGCGGGGGGGATGAGCAGTTCTTC CASSLSSGGDEQFF
TRBD1 once TRBJ2-2 TRBV10-3 TGTGCCATCCGCCCAGGACAGGGGGTTAACACCGGGGAGCTGTTTTTT CAIRPGQGVNTGELFF
- - TRBJ1-3 TRBV28 TGTGCCAGCAGGAAAGGGACCAACTCTGGAAACACCATATATTTT CASRKGTNSGNTIYF
- - TRBJ1-3 TRBV6-5 TGTGCCAGCAGCCGCGGACCGGCCGTTGGAAACACCATATATTTT CASSRGPAVGNTIYF
TRBD1 - TRBJ1-1 TRBV19 TGTGCCAGTAGTATAGGCCCGATTGCAGGGGGCTCGAGGACTGAAGCTTTCTTT CASSIGPIAGGSRTEAFF
- once TRBJ1-6 TRBV10-3 TGTGCCATCAGTGAGTCCGGTCAGGAAAATTCACCCCTCCACTTT CAISESGQENSPLHF
- once TRBJ1-2 TRBV18 TGTGCCAGCTCCGACGGGGGCTTCAACTATGGCTACACCTTC CASSDGGFNYGYTF
- - TRBJ2-1 TRBV4-1 TGCGCCAGCAGCCAGTCCGGGACACTTAGCTCCTACAATGAGCAGTTCTTC CASSQSGTLSSYNEQFF
- - TRBJ2-6 TRBV5-5 TGTGCCAGCAGGCCGACGGCGAGCTGGGCCAACGTCCTGACTTTC CASRPTASWANVLTF
- - TRBJ2-2 TRBV6-1 TGTGCCAGCAGTGAAGCAGCCAAGGGTTACACCGGGGAGCTGTTTTTT CASSEAAKGYTGELFF
- - TRBJ1-3 TRBV4-1 TGCGCCAGCAGCCAAAGTTGGGGAAACACCATATATTTT CASSQSWGNTIYF
- - TRBJ2-7 TRBV2 TGTGCCAGCAGTTGGAACAGGGCAGGGTACGAGCAGTACTTC CASSWNRAGYEQYF
TRBD1 - TRBJ1-2 TRBV4-1 TGCGCCAGCAGCCAAGGCCGGGACAGGGGATATAACTATGGCTACACCTTC CASSQGRDRGYNYGYTF
TRBD1 - TRBJ1-1 TRBV5-1 TGCGCCAGCAGCCCCGGGACAGGGCGCACTGAAGCTTTCTTT CASSPGTGRTEAFF
- - TRBJ2-7 TRBV28 TGTGCCAGCAGTTTCCGGTCGTTAAGCTCCTACGAGCAGTACTTC CASSFRSLSSYEQYF